This record covers a single T cell receptor beta chain. The entry originates in a study of OX40 agonist ivuxolimab in advanced cancers. Germline V gene sequence: CDR1 MNHNS, CDR2 SASEGT. V was trimmed by 0 bases and J by 3 bases, leaving 10 bases between them. The CDR3 sequence is 15 residues long. TCRdb keeps only in-frame clones here, not all; method: immunoSEQ multiplex PCR. Altogether 65,000 to 95,000 clones are present, 83% being singletons, with the ten largest covering 0.76%. V usage is TRBV6-1 and J usage is TRBJ2-3; D unresolved. This TCR was recovered from an adult with an advanced solid tumor such as melanoma, head and neck, liver or kidney cancer. Sequences were derived from CD4+ or CD8+ T cells sorted from blood, sampled in a trial of the OX40 agonist ivuxolimab. CDR3 DNA sequence: TGTGCCAGCAGTGAAGCCACCGGTGGTACAGATACGCAGTATTTT. This encodes CASSEATGGTDTQYF.